This T cell receptor beta chain was recovered during a study of T-cell memory formation after mild COVID-19. TCRdb reanalysed the 5' RACE reads using MiXCR and keeps one entry per CDR3 protein. The sample lists more than 450,000 distinct CDR3 sequences; roughly 17% were seen once. CDR1 and CDR2 from the germline V gene are SGHRS and YFSETQ. The CDR3 contains 14 residues. This clonotype was seen more than once but under ten times. The junction departs from the called germline gene at one end, perhaps through a read error. This sequence was found in an adult woman who had mild COVID-19 (a few samples of this study predate the infection). Cell type and time point are not known. The chain combines TRBV5-1 with TRBJ1-5, with TRBD1 as a possible D gene (5 bases). Sample: PBMCs or a T cell subset sorted from them (not recorded which). CDR3 nucleotides: TGTGCCAGCAGTTTCGGGGGTAGTAATCAGCCCCAGCATTTT. Protein sequence: CASSFGGSNQPQHF.